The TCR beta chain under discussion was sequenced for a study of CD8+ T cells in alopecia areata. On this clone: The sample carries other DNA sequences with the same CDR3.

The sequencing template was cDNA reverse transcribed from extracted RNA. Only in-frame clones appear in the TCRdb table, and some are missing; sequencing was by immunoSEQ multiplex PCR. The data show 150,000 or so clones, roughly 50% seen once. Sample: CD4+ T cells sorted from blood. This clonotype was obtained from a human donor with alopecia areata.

CDR3 region: CASSLGGYEQYF. The DNA of the CDR3 is TGCGCCAGCAGCCTCGGTGGCTACGAGCAGTACTTC. The chain has TRBV5-1 and TRBJ2-7; D gene ambiguous. The CDR3 is 12 residues long. Germline CDR1 SGHRS, CDR2 YFSETQ. The germline V and J ends were trimmed by 4 bases and 3 bases, with 8 bases remaining between them.